Presented here are 29 T cell receptor beta chains from one specimen sequenced in a study of early T cells in non-severe SARS-CoV-2 infection. TCRdb independently ran MiXCR on the 5' RACE reads; one entry per CDR3 protein. The sample consists of approximately 46,000 distinct CDR3 sequences, roughly 10% of them appearing once. Source material: whole blood. These receptor sequences come from an adult who was a healthcare worker with PCR-confirmed SARS-CoV-2 infection or an uninfected control (not recorded which).

This sequence joins TRBV20-1 and TRBJ2-7, with 7 bases aligning to TRBD2. This CDR3 region has 13 residues. V shed 5 bases, J shed 3 bases, and the junction held 7 bases outside the gene matches. Germline-derived CDR1 and CDR2 are DFQATT and SNEGSKA (reference sequence). The CDR3 reads CSASGTTNYEQYF. As DNA, the CDR3 is TGCAGTGCTTCCGGGACTACTAACTACGAGCAGTACTTC.

This clonotype showed up many times. The chain couples TRBV9 to TRBJ2-1; D uncertain. Trimming took 0 bases from V and 9 from J, leaving 7 bases between them. This CDR3 has 12 amino acids. The germline V gene has CDR1 SGDLS and CDR2 YYNGEE. In nucleotides, the CDR3 is TGTGCCAGCAGCGTAGGTTCCCGTGAGCAGTTCTTC. Its translation: CASSVGSREQFF.

At least ten counts were recorded for this clonotype. The chain recombines TRBV6-5 with TRBJ2-5, with D perhaps TRBD2 (6 bases). In germline, CDR1 is MNHEY, CDR2 SVGAGI. V gave up 4 bases and J gave up 2 bases, with 11 bases separating them. This CDR3 spans 14 amino acids. CDR3 region: CASSFGGVQETQYF. The CDR3 DNA reads as TGTGCCAGCAGTTTCGGGGGAGTTCAAGAGACCCAGTACTTC.

This clonotype occurred many times. The rearrangement uses TRBV27 and TRBJ1-2; a weak D match, TRBD1 (5 bases). This CDR3 has 13 residues. Trimming removed 5 bases from V and 1 base from J, with 8 bases in between. Germline CDR1 and CDR2: MNHEY and SMNVEV (reference sequence). CDR3 region: CASSRQSNYGYTF. Here the CDR3 DNA reads TGTGCCAGCAGTCGACAGAGTAACTATGGCTACACCTTC.

This clonotype came up many times. This chain uses TRBV10-3 with TRBJ2-1, with D possibly matching TRBD2 (6 bases). The CDR3 loop spans 13 amino acids. CDR1 ENHRY and CDR2 SYGVKD come from the germline V gene. Trimming shortened V by 7 bases and J by 5 bases, and 12 bases separated the two germline ends. The CDR3 spells CAINGGTNNEQFF. The CDR3, as DNA: TGTGCCATCAACGGGGGAACGAACAATGAGCAGTTCTTC.

This clonotype was seen more than once but under ten times. The rearrangement joins TRBV5-6 to TRBJ1-1, with unresolved D. This CDR3 comprises 12 residues. Germline values: CDR1 SGHDT, CDR2 YYEEEE. V was trimmed by 0 bases and J by 6 bases, leaving 6 bases between them. The CDR3 reads CASSLEASEAFF. The CDR3 DNA reads TGTGCCAGCAGCTTGGAGGCATCTGAAGCTTTCTTT.

This clonotype was detected ten times or more. The V call is TRBV6-6, the J call TRBJ2-3, with D uncertain. The V end was cut by 4 bases, the J end by 2 bases, with 4 bases between. Germline assignment: CDR1 MNHNY and CDR2 SVGAGI (reference sequence). The CDR3 covers 12 residues. DNA for the CDR3: TGTGCCAGCAGTTTTCCCACAGATACGCAGTATTTT. This gives the protein CASSFPTDTQYF.

This clonotype was seen at least ten times. The chain couples TRBV7-2 to TRBJ2-3; 7 bases line up with TRBD1. V gave up 11 bases and J gave up 8 bases; unmatched junction bases: 13. This CDR3 spans 13 amino acids. CDR1 and CDR2 (germline): SGHTA, FQGNSA. CDR3 amino acids: CAGEGAPRATQYF. In DNA, the CDR3 is TGTGCCGGCGAGGGGGCCCCACGGGCTACGCAGTATTTT.

This clonotype showed up many times. The chain couples TRBV5-6 to TRBJ2-7; 12 nucleotides line up with TRBD1. Trimming at V came to 3 bases and at J to 6 bases, leaving 4 bases not matched to a gene. This CDR3 region has 14 residues. Germline V gene data show CDR1 as SGHDT and CDR2 as YYEEEE. CDR3 bases: TGTGCCAGCAGCTGGGACAGGGGGCGAATCGAGCAGTACTTC. Translated: CASSWDRGRIEQYF.

This clonotype was observed at least ten times. The chain has TRBV7-8 and TRBJ2-2, with a weak D call TRBD1 (6 bases). Trimming took off 5 bases at V and 5 bases at J, with 12 bases between the two ends. Per germline, CDR1 SGHVS and CDR2 FQNEAQ. The CDR3 covers 14 residues. CDR3 sequence reads: CASSLYRETGELFF. DNA of the CDR3: TGTGCCAGCAGCCTCTACAGGGAAACCGGGGAGCTGTTTTTT.

This sequence joins TRBV28 and TRBJ2-7; D call uncertain. V was trimmed by 6 bases and J by 0 bases, leaving 18 bases between them. Germline loops: CDR1 MDHEN, CDR2 SYDVKM. The CDR3 extends over 16 amino acids. The CDR3 region is CASSPPFPTVSYEQYF. The CDR3 DNA reads TGTGCCAGCAGCCCGCCTTTTCCGACCGTCTCCTACGAGCAGTACTTC.

This clonotype has more than one count but fewer than ten. V and J are TRBV7-2 and TRBJ2-5; TRBD1 might be the D (8 bases). CDR3 length equals 15 residues. The germline V gene encodes CDR1 SGHTA and CDR2 FQGNSA. The V gene lost 5 bases and the J gene lost 3 bases, with 16 bases spanning the gap. The CDR3 spells CASSQQGGVEETQYF. CDR3 coding DNA: TGTGCCAGCAGCCAACAGGGGGGGGTTGAAGAGACCCAGTACTTC.

This clonotype was seen a few times. The V call is TRBV9, the J call TRBJ2-7; a possible D gene is TRBD2 (5 bases). Germline V CDR1 and CDR2: SGDLS, YYNGEE. V lost 7 bases, J lost 6 bases, and 11 bases lay in between. CDR3 size: 11 residues. Written as DNA, the CDR3 is TGTGCCAGCGGACTCCACGCCGAGCAGTACTTC. This codes for CASGLHAEQYF. Together with reference TRBV9 and TRBJ2-7, the CDR3 gives the full variable domain: DSGVTQTPKHLITATGQRVTLRCSPRSGDLSVYWYQQSLDQGLQFLIQYYNGEERAKGNILERFSAQQFPDLHSELNLSSLELGDSALYFCASGLHAEQYFGPGTRLTVT.

This clonotype was picked up a small number of times. The genes are TRBV3-1 and TRBJ1-1; D not certain. Germline V gene sequence: CDR1 LGHDT, CDR2 YNNKEL (reference sequence). The length of the CDR3 is 12 residues. Trimming pared 1 base from V and 7 bases from J, leaving 7 bases between. The chain's CDR3 is CASSQGAREAFF. In DNA, the CDR3 is TGTGCCAGCAGCCAAGGAGCTCGTGAAGCTTTCTTT.

This chain uses TRBV27 with TRBJ2-7, with 8 bases aligning to TRBD1. The CDR3 extends over 14 amino acids. V shed 1 base, J shed 4 bases, and the junction held 3 bases outside the gene matches. The germline V gene encodes CDR1 MNHEY and CDR2 SMNVEV (reference sequence). Here the CDR3 DNA reads TGTGCCAGCAGTTTATGGAACAGGGGGTACGAGCAGTACTTC. The encoded protein is CASSLWNRGYEQYF.

This clonotype was seen only a few times. The chain has TRBV28 and TRBJ1-1, with D unclear. The length of the CDR3 is 12 residues. Germline lookup yields CDR1 MDHEN and CDR2 SYDVKM. V was shortened by 6 bases and J by 5 bases, with 10 bases between the two germline ends. CDR3 sequence (DNA): TGTGCCAGCAGGACGGGTTTGACTGAAGCTTTCTTT. Its protein product is CASRTGLTEAFF.

Many counts were recorded for this clonotype. This chain uses TRBV7-8 with TRBJ2-7, with 10 bases lining up with TRBD2. The germline V gene has CDR1 SGHVS and CDR2 FQNEAQ. V shed 5 bases and J 3 bases; nucleotides not matched to a gene: 10. This CDR3 has 16 residues. The CDR3 DNA sequence: TGTGCCAGCAGCCCAGAAATAGCGGGAGGTGACTACGAGCAGTACTTC. Translating gives CASSPEIAGGDYEQYF.

This clonotype was seen ten or more times. V gene TRBV2 combines with J gene TRBJ2-7; 9 positions match TRBD1. CDR3 length: 13 amino acids. Germline CDR1 SNHLY, CDR2 FYNNEI. J lost 3 bases, V lost 8 bases, and 5 bases had no gene match. CDR3 nucleotide sequence: TGTGCCAGCGAGAGGGACAGGGACTACGAGCAGTACTTC. Protein product: CASERDRDYEQYF.

A few counts support this clonotype. This sequence joins TRBV28 and TRBJ2-2, with TRBD1 matching 8 bases. The CDR3 covers 14 residues. The V segment lost 9 bases and the J segment 5 bases; nucleotides outside the gene matches: 8. Germline CDR1 reads MDHEN; CDR2 reads SYDVKM. For the CDR3, the DNA is TGTGCCAGTGTGGGGCAGGGGGCTACCGGGGAGCTGTTTTTT. It is translated as CASVGQGATGELFF.

The rearrangement uses TRBV25-1 and TRBJ2-1; the D call may be TRBD1 or TRBD2 (6 bases each). V was clipped by 6 bases and J by 6 bases, with 12 bases between them. CDR1 MGHDK and CDR2 SYGVNS come from the germline V gene. The CDR3 sequence is 13 residues long. The CDR3 bases are TGTGCCAGCAGGCCCCGGGGGCCCAATGAGCAGTTCTTC. Translated, it gives CASRPRGPNEQFF.

Ten or more counts support this clonotype. The rearrangement uses TRBV28 and TRBJ2-1; TRBD1 aligns across 10 bases. V lost 6 bases to trimming and J lost 1 base; unmatched junction nucleotides: 21. This CDR3 region has 21 residues. CDR1 and CDR2 from the germline V gene are MDHEN and SYDVKM. CDR3 in DNA: TGTGCCAGCAGCACACCCTTGCCGGGACAGGGGAGACGGGGTTCCTACAATGAGCAGTTCTTC. It encodes CASSTPLPGQGRRGSYNEQFF.

This clonotype was counted many times. This chain connects TRBV28 to TRBJ2-2, with D uncertain. Germline V gene lookup returns CDR1 MDHEN and CDR2 SYDVKM. This CDR3 comprises 11 residues. The V and J ends lost 2 bases and 7 bases respectively, with 2 bases between them. The CDR3 DNA follows: TGTGCCAGCAGTTTAGTCGGGGAGCTGTTTTTT. Protein product: CASSLVGELFF.

The sample holds many counts of this clonotype. The V and J genes are TRBV28 and TRBJ1-2; D gene uncertain. This CDR3 has 11 residues. The V gene lost 6 bases and the J gene lost 8 bases, with 10 bases spanning the gap. The germline gives CDR1 MDHEN, CDR2 SYDVKM. CDR3 DNA: TGTGCCAGCAGAGCCCAGGCAGGCTACACCTTC. It translates to CASRAQAGYTF.

J is TRBJ2-1 and V is TRBV4-2, with a possible D match to TRBD2 (6 bases). V was cut by 0 bases and J by 7 bases, with 13 bases left in between. From germline, CDR1 is LGHNA and CDR2 YNFKEQ. The CDR3 is made up of 15 amino acids. The CDR3 coding sequence is TGTGCCAGCAGCCAAGAGCCGGGAGTACGGAATGAGCAGTTCTTC. It is translated as CASSQEPGVRNEQFF.

This clonotype was found many times. The V call is TRBV15, the J call TRBJ1-1; 8 nucleotides line up with TRBD1. J lost 1 base, V lost 1 base, and 5 bases had no gene match. The CDR3 runs to 16 residues. Germline loops: CDR1 LNHNV, CDR2 YYDKDF (reference sequence). CDR3 amino acids: CATSRGGTGQNTEAFF. The CDR3 coding sequence is TGTGCCACCAGCAGAGGGGGGACAGGCCAGAACACTGAAGCTTTCTTT.

This clonotype was seen at least ten times. CDR3 nucleotides: TGTGCCAGCAGTCTCGAGACAGGGAGGGCCTACGAGCAGTACTTC. Translated: CASSLETGRAYEQYF. The chain employs TRBV27 and TRBJ2-7; the D gene could be TRBD1 or TRBD2 (7 bases each). The CDR3 totals 15 residues. From germline, CDR1 is MNHEY and CDR2 SMNVEV (reference sequence). Trimming removed 5 bases from V and 2 bases from J, with 16 bases in between.

This clonotype was counted only a few times. The chain links TRBV11-2 to TRBJ2-7; no clear D. Per germline, CDR1 SGHAT and CDR2 FQNNGV. Trimming pared 2 bases from V and 4 bases from J, leaving 12 bases between. This CDR3 has 14 residues. In DNA, the CDR3 is TGTGCCAGCAGCTTATCCCAGGCTACTTACGAGCAGTACTTC. Protein: CASSLSQATYEQYF.

The chain employs TRBV5-6 and TRBJ2-7, with D hard to call. Trimming cost V 0 bases and J 9 bases, with 16 bases left between them. There are 14 residues in the CDR3. Germline V CDR1 and CDR2: SGHDT, YYEEEE. The CDR3 reads CASSLAAIKRRQYF. CDR3 DNA: TGTGCCAGCAGCTTGGCAGCGATTAAGAGGAGGCAGTACTTC.

This clonotype was observed a handful of times. V is TRBV18 and J is TRBJ2-5; 14 bases line up with TRBD2. Unmatched junction bases numbered 8, after V lost 3 bases and J lost 5 bases. Germline loops: CDR1 KGHSH, CDR2 LQKENI. The length of the CDR3 is 17 residues. CDR3 sequence reads: CASSPGTSGSIRETQYF. As DNA, the CDR3 is TGTGCCAGCTCACCCGGGACTAGCGGGAGCATTCGTGAGACCCAGTACTTC.